Below, one T cell receptor beta chain is given with its context. This PCR relied on a set of 60 Vbeta primers and 13 Jbeta primers. Profiled with immunoSEQ multiplex PCR; TCRdb holds only in-frame clones, not every one. This listing includes approximately 110,000 clones. The ends lost 4 bases at V and 4 bases at J; junction bases unmatched: 0. The germline gives CDR1 WSHSY, CDR2 SAAADI. This CDR3 contains 13 residues. The sample originates from a study of cytomegalovirus exposure and HLA in healthy donors. This sequence joins TRBV10-2 and TRBJ2-5, with 10 bases fitting TRBD1. The sequence derives from a man between 35 and 55 years old in good health and CMV-seronegative. Specimen: PBMCs. This CDR3 reads CASSGTGGETQYF. In nucleotides, the CDR3 is TGCGCCAGCAGTGGGACAGGGGGAGAGACCCAGTACTTC.